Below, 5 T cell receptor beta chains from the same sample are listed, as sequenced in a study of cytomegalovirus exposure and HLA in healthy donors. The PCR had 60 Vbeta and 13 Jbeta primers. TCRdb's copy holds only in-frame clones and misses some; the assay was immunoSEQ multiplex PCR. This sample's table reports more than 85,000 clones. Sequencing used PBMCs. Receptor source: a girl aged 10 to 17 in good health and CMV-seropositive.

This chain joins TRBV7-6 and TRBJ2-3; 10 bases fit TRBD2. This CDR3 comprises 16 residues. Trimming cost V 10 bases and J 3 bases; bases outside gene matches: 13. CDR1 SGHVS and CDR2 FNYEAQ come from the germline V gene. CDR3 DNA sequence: TGTGCCACTGGAAGGGTAGCGGGGGGCCCAACAGATACGCAGTATTTT. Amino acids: CATGRVAGGPTDTQYF.

Here the CDR3 DNA reads TGCGCCAGCACCCTAGGAGCGGGGGGGCCGGACGGGGAGCTGTTTTTT. It encodes CASTLGAGGPDGELFF. The rearrangement uses TRBV4-1 and TRBJ2-2; 10 positions match TRBD2. Germline V lookup: CDR1 MGHRA, CDR2 YSYEKL. The CDR3 covers 16 residues. The ends lost 7 bases at V and 7 bases at J; junction bases unmatched: 12.

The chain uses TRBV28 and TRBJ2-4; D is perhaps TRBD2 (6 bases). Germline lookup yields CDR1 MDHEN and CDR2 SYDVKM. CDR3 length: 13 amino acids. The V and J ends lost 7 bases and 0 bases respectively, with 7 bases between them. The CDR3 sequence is CASMGLAKNIQYF. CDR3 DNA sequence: TGTGCCAGCATGGGACTAGCCAAAAACATTCAGTACTTC.

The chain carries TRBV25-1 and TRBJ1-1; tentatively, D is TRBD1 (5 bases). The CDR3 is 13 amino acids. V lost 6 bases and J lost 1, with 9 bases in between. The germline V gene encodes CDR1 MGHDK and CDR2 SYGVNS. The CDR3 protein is CASRTAWNTEAFF. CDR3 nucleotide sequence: TGTGCCAGCAGGACAGCGTGGAACACTGAAGCTTTCTTT.

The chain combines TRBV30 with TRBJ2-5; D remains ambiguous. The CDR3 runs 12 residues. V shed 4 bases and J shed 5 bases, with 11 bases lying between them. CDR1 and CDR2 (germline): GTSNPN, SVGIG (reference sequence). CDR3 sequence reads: CAWTPGLETQYF. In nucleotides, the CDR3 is TGTGCCTGGACCCCGGGTTTGGAGACCCAGTACTTC.